This passage covers 19 T cell receptor beta chains from one sample sequenced in a study of post-analysis software for immune sequencing data. The antigens of these receptors remain unknown. The TCR beta cDNA libraries carried unique molecular identifiers. TCRdb itself ran the PCR reads through MiXCR, one entry per CDR3 protein. This sample has approximately 660,000 distinct CDR3 sequences, with 59% found just once. Study results and caveats: There were five or six TRBV segments more frequent in patients than controls, and TRBV5-6, TRBV5-1 and TRBV20-1 were among them.

Sequencing input: blood. These TCRs come from a girl aged 2 to 9 with multiple sclerosis.

The chain combines TRBV12-3 or TRBV12-4 with TRBJ2-5; 8 bases are shared with TRBD2. Trimming removed 8 bases from V and 3 bases from J; junction bases left unmatched: 5. The CDR3 extends over 13 amino acids. CDR3 DNA: TGTGCCAGCGGACTTAGCGGGGAAGAGACCCAGTACTTC. This sequence encodes CASGLSGEETQYF.

The V and J genes are TRBV5-1 and TRBJ2-4; the match to TRBD1 covers 8 bases. With 2 bases clipped from V and 5 bases from J, the junction kept 3 bases outside the gene matches. CDR1 SGHRS and CDR2 YFSETQ come from the germline V gene. The CDR3 runs to 14 residues. CDR3 residues: CASSFGQGQNIQYF. In DNA form, the CDR3 reads TGCGCCAGCAGCTTTGGACAGGGACAAAACATTCAGTACTTC.

The J gene is TRBJ2-7, the V gene TRBV29-1; maybe TRBD2 (5 bases). Trimming took 6 bases from V and 1 from J, leaving 16 bases between them. In germline, CDR1 is SQVTM, CDR2 ANQGSEA. CDR3 length: 14 amino acids. The CDR3 bases are TGCAGCGTAGTGGAGGCAGGTGTTTCCTACGAGCAGTACTTC. Translation gives CSVVEAGVSYEQYF.

The CDR3 region is CASSYKRGWYF. The CDR3 DNA reads as TGTGCCAGCAGCTACAAGCGTGGGTGGTACTTC. V is TRBV7-9 and J is TRBJ2-5; D is uncertain. The CDR3 covers 11 residues. The germline V gene encodes CDR1 SEHNR and CDR2 FQNEAQ (reference sequence). The V and J ends lost 4 bases and 13 bases respectively, with 13 bases between them.

This chain joins TRBV20-1 and TRBJ2-3, with a weak D call TRBD1 (7 bases). Germline CDR1 and CDR2: DFQATT and SNEGSKA (reference sequence). The CDR3 is 15 residues long. V was cut by 4 bases and J by 5 bases, with 19 bases left in between. The CDR3 region has the DNA TGCAGTGCTATCAGACCCGGAGGGGGCGGAGATACGCAGTATTTT. It encodes CSAIRPGGGGDTQYF.

The chain couples TRBV5-1 to TRBJ2-1; TRBD2 aligns across 8 bases. The CDR3 spans 16 residues. Per germline, CDR1 SGHRS and CDR2 YFSETQ. The V segment lost 5 bases and the J segment 2 bases; nucleotides outside the gene matches: 9. CDR3 region: CASRQTRGGPYNEQFF. The CDR3 DNA sequence: TGCGCCAGCAGGCAAACACGGGGGGGCCCCTACAATGAGCAGTTCTTC.

This clonotype was seen once. The chain couples TRBV20-1 to TRBJ2-3; the D is unclear. This CDR3 comprises 13 residues. With 3 bases removed from V and 2 bases from J, the gap between germline ends came to 9 bases. CDR1 is DFQATT, CDR2 SNEGSKA, per germline (reference sequence). As DNA, the CDR3 is TGCAGTGCTAGCAACACTTACACAGATACGCAGTATTTT. Amino acid sequence: CSASNTYTDTQYF.

This clonotype appeared a few times. The chain carries TRBV6-1 and TRBJ2-3; a weak D match, TRBD1 (5 bases). Per the germline V gene, CDR1 is MNHNS and CDR2 is SASEGT. This CDR3 is 15 amino acids long. Trimming pared 4 bases from V and 2 bases from J, leaving 13 bases between. The CDR3 is CASSGLLGPTDTQYF. CDR3 nucleotides: TGTGCCAGCAGTGGACTTCTGGGGCCCACAGATACGCAGTATTTT.

The chain combines TRBV5-1 with TRBJ2-7; 8 bases agree with TRBD1. The CDR3 totals 14 residues. The trim removed 4 bases at V and 8 bases at J, leaving 11 bases unmatched. CDR1 is SGHRS and CDR2 is YFSETQ in the germline V gene. The CDR3 sequence is CASSLEDREIKQYF. The CDR3 DNA is TGCGCCAGCAGCCTCGAGGACAGGGAAATTAAGCAGTACTTC.

The gene calls are TRBV5-1 and TRBJ1-5; TRBD1 matches at 9 bases. The CDR3 has 15 residues. After removal of 4 bases from V and 4 bases from J, the junction contained 6 bases not matched to a gene. The V gene's germline CDR1 is SGHRS and CDR2 YFSETQ. CDR3 residues: CASSPTTGGNQPQHF. CDR3 sequence (DNA): TGCGCCAGCAGCCCCACGACAGGGGGGAATCAGCCCCAGCATTTT.

The chain carries TRBV29-1 and TRBJ1-6; a weak D match, TRBD1 (5 bases). This CDR3 spans 12 amino acids. CDR1 and CDR2 from the germline V gene are SQVTM and ANQGSEA. The ends were cut back, 4 bases at V and 12 bases at J, with 13 bases in the middle. CDR3 amino acids: CSVGERGEPLHF. The CDR3 nucleotides read TGCAGCGTTGGGGAGCGGGGCGAACCCCTCCACTTT.

This clonotype was detected only once. The gene calls are TRBV29-1 and TRBJ2-1; the match to TRBD1 covers 7 bases. Looked up from germline, CDR1 is SQVTM and CDR2 is ANQGSEA. This CDR3 contains 13 residues. The trim removed 7 bases at V and 6 bases at J, leaving 9 bases unmatched. CDR3 bases: TGCAGCGCCGCGACAGGGTTAGGCAATGAGCAGTTCTTC. Encoded protein: CSAATGLGNEQFF.

The chain carries TRBV7-2 and TRBJ2-5; D is unclear. Per the germline V gene, CDR1 is SGHTA and CDR2 is FQGNSA. V shed 5 bases and J shed 3 bases, with 10 bases lying between them. CDR3 length equals 13 residues. Written as DNA, the CDR3 is TGTGCCAGCAGCCGGACGGATAAAGAGACCCAGTACTTC. Encoded protein: CASSRTDKETQYF.

CDR3 DNA sequence: TGTGCCAGCAGCCAAGGGATCCAGTACTTC. Protein: CASSQGIQYF. V gene TRBV3-1 combines with J gene TRBJ2-5, with no clear D. The CDR3 is 10 residues long. Per the germline V gene, CDR1 is LGHDT and CDR2 is YNNKEL (reference sequence). V was shortened by 1 base and J by 10 bases, with 4 bases between the two germline ends.

As to this clonotype: At one end, the junction sequence differs from germline, possibly due to a read error. The genes are TRBV30 and TRBJ2-4; the D is unclear. The CDR3 runs 14 residues. Looked up from germline, CDR1 is GTSNPN and CDR2 is SVGIG (reference sequence). CDR3 in amino acids: CARSEVPAKNIQYF. CDR3 sequence (DNA): TGTGCCCGGAGTGAAGTCCCCGCCAAAAACATTCAGTACTTC.

This clonotype appeared once. The rearrangement links TRBV7-9 to TRBJ2-1, with 9 bases aligning to TRBD2. The CDR3 has 15 amino acids. Losses at the gene ends were 8 bases for V and 5 bases for J; bases not matched to a gene: 10. The germline V gene encodes CDR1 SEHNR and CDR2 FQNEAQ (reference sequence). The CDR3 sequence: CASPYGGLANNEQFF. CDR3 bases: TGTGCCAGCCCATACGGGGGACTAGCCAACAATGAGCAGTTCTTC.

The rearrangement uses TRBV6-5 and TRBJ2-3; TRBD2 is a possible D gene (6 bases). V lost 5 bases and J 4 bases, leaving 19 bases between the germline ends. This CDR3 has 16 amino acids. Germline V gene sequence: CDR1 MNHEY, CDR2 SVGAGI. As DNA, the CDR3 is TGTGCCAGCAGTGACCTCGACGGGGGAAAGCCAGATACGCAGTATTTT. It specifies CASSDLDGGKPDTQYF.

In DNA, the CDR3 is TGCAGTGCTAGTCAGGGATTAAGTGGCTACACCTTC. It is translated as CSASQGLSGYTF. The gene calls are TRBV20-1 and TRBJ1-2; D might be TRBD1 (5 bases). The CDR3 spans 12 residues. The V and J ends lost 3 bases and 7 bases respectively, with 12 bases between them. The germline V gene has CDR1 DFQATT and CDR2 SNEGSKA (reference sequence).

The chain couples TRBV15 to TRBJ1-1; possibly TRBD1 for D (5 bases). Deletions cut 4 bases from V and 5 bases from J, with 17 bases between. CDR1 is LNHNV and CDR2 is YYDKDF in the germline V gene (reference sequence). The CDR3 loop spans 15 amino acids. CDR3 sequence reads: CATSKVRGMRTEAFF. DNA of the CDR3: TGTGCCACCAGCAAGGTTCGGGGGATGAGGACTGAAGCTTTCTTT.